Detailed here is one T cell receptor beta chain. Germline assignment: CDR1 ENHRY and CDR2 SYGVKD. With 5 bases clipped from V and 5 bases from J, the junction kept 8 bases outside the gene matches. The CDR3 contains 15 residues. This entry comes from a study of cytomegalovirus exposure and HLA in healthy donors. The repertoire was sequenced with immunoSEQ multiplex PCR; TCRdb's copy has only in-frame clones and lacks some. The sample carries about 78,000 clones, approximately 95% recorded once. The sequenced sample was PBMCs. The sequence was obtained from a man younger than 35 in good health and CMV-seropositive. The chain carries TRBV10-3 and TRBJ1-5; 8 nucleotides match TRBD1. In DNA form, the CDR3 reads TGTGCCATCAGTCTTGGACAGGGAGAATATCAGCCCCAGCATTTT. It is translated as CAISLGQGEYQPQHF.